The rows below give T cell receptor beta chains drawn from one sample of a study of post-analysis software for immune sequencing data. MiXCR, applied by TCRdb to the PCR reads, yields one record per CDR3 protein. The data contain fewer than 600,000 distinct CDR3 sequences, roughly 45% of them singletons. Source material: blood. The receptors originated from a girl aged 10 to 17 with multiple sclerosis. Each CDR3 is given with its conserved first and last residue. The D gene is left open where the match is weak. Rows may omit the clone size; those that give it use once, few, many or a size class.

abundance | j_gene | d_gene | v_gene | CDR3nt | CDR3aa
few | TRBJ1-2 | TRBD1 | TRBV29-1 | TGCAGCGTCGCGACAGGGGGGGGCTATGGCTACACCTTC | CSVATGGGYGYTF
NA | TRBJ2-7 | NA | TRBV5-1 | TGCGCCAGCAGCTTAACGGGGTTCCACGAGCAGTACTTC | CASSLTGFHEQYF
NA | TRBJ2-3 | NA | TRBV7-8 | TGTGCCGTCAGCTTAGACCCCCGGTATTTAGATACGCAGTATTTT | CAVSLDPRYLDTQYF
few | TRBJ2-1 | NA | TRBV12-3/TRBV12-4 | TGTGCCAGCACTGACCGGGACTTCCTGCTGGGTGAGCAGTTCTTC | CASTDRDFLLGEQFF
NA | TRBJ1-1 | TRBD1 | TRBV4-1 | TGCGCCAGCAGCCATAACAGGGGCCTCACGGAGAACACTGAAGCTTTCTTT | CASSHNRGLTENTEAFF
few | TRBJ2-5 | NA | TRBV28 | TGTGCCAGCAGTTTCTCTGGGACCAACCGAGAGACCCAGTACTTC | CASSFSGTNRETQYF
NA | TRBJ1-1 | NA | TRBV6-5 | TGTGCCAGCAGGCCGGGAGGTAGCAGCCTCTCGGAAGCTTTCTTT | CASRPGGSSLSEAFF
NA | TRBJ2-3 | NA | TRBV7-2 | TGTGCCAGCAGCGGGGGGAGCTTCAGAATATATACGCAGTATTTT | CASSGGSFRIYTQYF
once | TRBJ1-2 | TRBD1 | TRBV7-9 | TGTGCCAGCAGCTTGACGAGGGTGACAGGGTTTAACTATGGCTACACCTTC | CASSLTRVTGFNYGYTF
NA | TRBJ2-3 | NA | TRBV7-2 | TGTGCCAGCAGCTCCCAACCTAGCGCGAACACAGATACGCAGTATTTT | CASSSQPSANTDTQYF
many | TRBJ2-2 | NA | TRBV29-1 | TGCAGCGTTAGGCAGGGAGACATCGGGGAGCTGTTTTTT | CSVRQGDIGELFF
few | TRBJ1-5 | NA | TRBV6-5 | TGTGCCAGCAGCCTAGGACAGTATAGCAATCAGCCCCAGCATTTT | CASSLGQYSNQPQHF
NA | TRBJ1-2 | NA | TRBV14 | TGTGCCAGCAGCCAAGATTCGGGACGCCGCTATGGCTACACCTTC | CASSQDSGRRYGYTF
once | TRBJ2-3 | TRBD2 | TRBV29-1 | TGCAGCGTTGTATGGCCAGCGGGACCCACAGATACGCAGTATTTT | CSVVWPAGPTDTQYF
few | TRBJ1-2 | TRBD1 | TRBV20-1 | TGCAGTGTCAGAGGGGGCAGAGACTATGGCTACACCTTC | CSVRGGRDYGYTF
once | TRBJ2-7 | NA | TRBV12-5 | TGTGCTAGTGCCCTGGCTAGCACGGGGCTCGAGGTCCACGAGCAGTACTTC | CASALASTGLEVHEQYF
NA | TRBJ2-1 | NA | TRBV28 | TGTGCCAGCAGCCGTGGTCTGGGGCCCAATGAGCAGTTCTTC | CASSRGLGPNEQFF
few | TRBJ2-2 | NA | TRBV6-2/TRBV6-3 | TGTGCCAGCAGTTACTACACCGGGGAGCTGTTTTTT | CASSYYTGELFF
NA | TRBJ2-5 | NA | TRBV6-1 | TGTGCCAGCAGCTACAAGACTCAAGAGACCCAGTACTTC | CASSYKTQETQYF
NA | TRBJ2-5 | NA | TRBV5-1 | TGCGCCAGCAGCTTCCCCCGGGACATTCAAGAGACCCAGTACTTC | CASSFPRDIQETQYF
NA | TRBJ2-3 | TRBD1 | TRBV10-3 | TGTGCCACCAAGGTGGACAGGGTAGCAGATACGCAGTATTTT | CATKVDRVADTQYF
NA | TRBJ1-1 | NA | TRBV10-3 | TGTGCCATCAGTGAGCACGGGTGGGAAGCTTTCTTT | CAISEHGWEAFF
few | TRBJ2-7 | NA | TRBV9 | TGTGCCAGCAGCTCGGGATTGGGACCCTACGAGCAGTACTTC | CASSSGLGPYEQYF
few | TRBJ2-5 | TRBD1 | TRBV4-1 | TGCGCCAGCAGCCAAGTTAAGGACAGGGGGCTAGAGACCCAGTACTTC | CASSQVKDRGLETQYF
NA | TRBJ2-7 | TRBD2 | TRBV9 | TGTGCCAGCAGCGTAGGGGATACCGAGGGCACCGGGACCGAGGCTAGCGGGAGACAAGGCGAGCAGTACTTC | CASSVGDTEGTGTEASGRQGEQYF
few | TRBJ2-5 | TRBD2 | TRBV7-2 | TGTGCCAGCAGCTTAAGACCTCCGGGGGGGCAAGAGACCCAGTACTTC | CASSLRPPGGQETQYF
NA | TRBJ2-1 | TRBD2 | TRBV2 | TGTGCCAGCGTCCTAGCGGGAAGGTACAATGAGCAGTTCTTC | CASVLAGRYNEQFF
NA | TRBJ2-1 | TRBD2 | TRBV28 | TGTGCCAGCAGCCGAATGGCGGGAGACCCTTACAATGAGCAGTTCTTC | CASSRMAGDPYNEQFF
few | TRBJ2-7 | NA | TRBV5-1 | TGCGCCAGCAGGCGTGACTCATTAGAGGTCTACGAGCAGTACTTC | CASRRDSLEVYEQYF
NA | TRBJ2-3 | TRBD2 | TRBV4-3 | TGCGCCAGCAGCCAAGGGTGGCTAGCGGGAGGTGCAGATACGCAGTATTTT | CASSQGWLAGGADTQYF
NA | TRBJ2-7 | TRBD1 | TRBV20-1 | TGCAGTGCTAGTCATATTGGGGACAGGATACTTTACGAGCAGTACTTC | CSASHIGDRILYEQYF
NA | TRBJ2-7 | TRBD1 | TRBV6-5 | TGTGCCAGCAGATCGCCGGGACAGGGACGCTACGAGCAGTACTTC | CASRSPGQGRYEQYF
few | TRBJ1-2 | NA | TRBV29-1 | TGCAGCGTCGAGAACAATAACTATGGCTACACCTTC | CSVENNNYGYTF
NA | TRBJ2-7 | NA | TRBV7-2 | TGTGCCAGCAGCCCCGGAAGATCAGAATCCTACGAGCAGTACTTC | CASSPGRSESYEQYF
NA | TRBJ1-2 | NA | TRBV29-1 | TGCAGCGTTGAAGATAGACAGAAACATTCTAACTATGGCTACACCTTC | CSVEDRQKHSNYGYTF
NA | TRBJ1-1 | NA | TRBV28 | TGTGCCAGCAGTTTAAGGACGTTCTCCACTGAAGCTTTCTTT | CASSLRTFSTEAFF
few | TRBJ2-5 | TRBD1 | TRBV13 | TGTGCCAGCAGCCCTTCGTTTAACAGGGGAGAGACCCAGTACTTC | CASSPSFNRGETQYF
NA | TRBJ2-1 | NA | TRBV12-3/TRBV12-4 | TGTGCCAGCAGTTTAAGGGGGGAAGCGCGTAACGATGAGCAGTTCTTC | CASSLRGEARNDEQFF
NA | TRBJ2-2 | TRBD2 | TRBV7-2 | TGTGCCAGCAGCCCGACTAGCGGCAGGGAGCTGTTTTTT | CASSPTSGRELFF
NA | TRBJ1-1 | NA | TRBV29-1 | TGCAGCGTTGTTAGGAGGGTGAACACTGAAGCTTTCTTT | CSVVRRVNTEAFF
NA | TRBJ1-4 | NA | TRBV28 | TGTGCCAGCAGTTTAACAGGGAATGGTGAAAAACTGTTTTTT | CASSLTGNGEKLFF
few | TRBJ2-5 | NA | TRBV18 | TGTGCCAGCAGCCCAGCGGAGACCCAGTACTTC | CASSPAETQYF
NA | TRBJ2-5 | NA | TRBV12-3/TRBV12-4 | TGTGCCAGCAGTTCTGGGACTTTGGAGACCCAGTACTTC | CASSSGTLETQYF
NA | TRBJ2-7 | NA | TRBV6-2/TRBV6-3 | TGTGCCAGCAGTTACTCGAACGCCCCTGCCTACGAGCAGTACTTC | CASSYSNAPAYEQYF
NA | TRBJ2-1 | NA | TRBV20-1 | TGCAGTGCTAGAGGGGGCGGGAACTACAATGAGCAGTTCTTC | CSARGGGNYNEQFF
NA | TRBJ1-5 | NA | TRBV12-3/TRBV12-4 | TGTGCCAGCAGTTTGGAGGACGGCGATCAGCCCCAGCATTTT | CASSLEDGDQPQHF
NA | TRBJ2-6 | NA | TRBV20-1 | TGCAGTGCTAGGGAACAGGGTCAGGAGGGCTCTGGGGCCAACGTCCTGACTTTC | CSAREQGQEGSGANVLTF